This TCR beta chain comes out of a study of T cells after yellow fever vaccination. Each CDR3 protein is one row after TCRdb ran MiXCR on the 5' RACE reads. Here the sample spans a few hundred thousand distinct CDR3 sequences, approximately 3.8% being singletons. Deletions cut 6 bases from V and 8 bases from J, with 14 bases between. This CDR3 region has 13 residues. This clonotype was detected ten times or more. V and J are TRBV12-3 or TRBV12-4 and TRBJ2-1; the D is unclear. Sequences were derived from PBMCs, sampled 15 days after the yellow fever booster vaccination. This clonotype originated in a man between 18 and 29 years old who received the YFV17D yellow fever vaccine. The CDR3 loop reads CASRAQTWDEQFF. The CDR3, as DNA: TGTGCCAGCAGGGCTCAGACGTGGGATGAGCAGTTCTTC.